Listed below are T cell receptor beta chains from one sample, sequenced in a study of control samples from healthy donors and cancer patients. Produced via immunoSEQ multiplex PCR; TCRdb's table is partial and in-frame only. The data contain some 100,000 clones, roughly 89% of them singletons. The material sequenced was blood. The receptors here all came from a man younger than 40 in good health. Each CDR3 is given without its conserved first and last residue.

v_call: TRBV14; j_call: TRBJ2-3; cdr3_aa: ASSQDRYTQY
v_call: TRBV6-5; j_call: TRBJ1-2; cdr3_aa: ASRPPGAYGYT
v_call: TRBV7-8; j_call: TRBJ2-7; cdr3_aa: ASSPGTSGNSYEQY
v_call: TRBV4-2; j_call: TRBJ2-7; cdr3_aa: ASSQEWASGYEQY
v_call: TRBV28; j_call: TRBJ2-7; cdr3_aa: ASSPRQAYYEQY
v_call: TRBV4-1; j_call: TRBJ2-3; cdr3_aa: ASSQEQRSTDTQY
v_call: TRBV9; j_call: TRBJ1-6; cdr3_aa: ASSFSLGGSPLH
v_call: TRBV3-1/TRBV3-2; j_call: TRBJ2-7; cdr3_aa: ASSQPLTGVHEQY
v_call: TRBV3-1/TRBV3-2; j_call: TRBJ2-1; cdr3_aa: ASSQEGANEQF
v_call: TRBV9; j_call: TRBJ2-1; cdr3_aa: ASRQTAGPLF
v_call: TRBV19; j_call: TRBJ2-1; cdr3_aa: ASSKQGGIRNEQF
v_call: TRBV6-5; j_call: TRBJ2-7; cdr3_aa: ASSYFKSYEQY
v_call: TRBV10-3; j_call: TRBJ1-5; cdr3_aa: AISTGDQPQH
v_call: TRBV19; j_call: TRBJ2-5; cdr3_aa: ASSINGGTSGSRETQY
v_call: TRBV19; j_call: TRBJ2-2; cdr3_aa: ASSTTSGRTGELF
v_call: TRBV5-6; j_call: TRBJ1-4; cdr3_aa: ASSPRTGRGEKLF
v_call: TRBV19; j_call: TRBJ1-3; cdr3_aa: ASSVTISGNTIY
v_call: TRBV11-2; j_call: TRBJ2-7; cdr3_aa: ASSLLGTSGYEQY
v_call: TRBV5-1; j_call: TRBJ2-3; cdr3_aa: ASSSLVREKGDTQY
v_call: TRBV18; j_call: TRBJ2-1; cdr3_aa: ASSPWGEANNEQF
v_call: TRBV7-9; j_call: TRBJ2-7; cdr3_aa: ASSRRLAGTEQY
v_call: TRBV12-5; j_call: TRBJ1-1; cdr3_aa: ASATLFLGGLAEAF
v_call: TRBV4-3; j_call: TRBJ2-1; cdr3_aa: ASSQSPGGEYYNEQF
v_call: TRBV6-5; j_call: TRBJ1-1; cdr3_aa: ASFGGLNTEAF